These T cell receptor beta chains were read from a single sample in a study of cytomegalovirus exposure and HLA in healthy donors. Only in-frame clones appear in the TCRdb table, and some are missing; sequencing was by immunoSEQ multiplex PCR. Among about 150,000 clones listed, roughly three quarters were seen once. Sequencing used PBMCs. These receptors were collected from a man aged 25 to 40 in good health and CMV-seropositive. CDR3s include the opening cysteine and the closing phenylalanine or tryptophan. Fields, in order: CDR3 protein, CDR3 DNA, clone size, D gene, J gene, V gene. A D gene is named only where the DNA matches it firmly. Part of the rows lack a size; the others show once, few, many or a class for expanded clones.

CDR3aa: CASSFPARDTNEKLFF
CDR3nt: TGTGCCAGCAGTTTTCCCGCGAGGGATACTAATGAAAAACTGTTTTTT
abundance: few
d_gene: NA
j_gene: TRBJ1-4
v_gene: TRBV28

CDR3aa: CASSPQGGTNEKLFF
CDR3nt: TGTGCCAGCAGTCCCCAGGGGGGAACTAATGAAAAACTGTTTTTT
abundance: NA
d_gene: TRBD1
j_gene: TRBJ1-4
v_gene: TRBV28

CDR3aa: CASSPNSGGFQPQHF
CDR3nt: TGTGCCAGCAGCCCTAACTCGGGGGGGTTTCAGCCCCAGCATTTT
abundance: few
d_gene: NA
j_gene: TRBJ1-5
v_gene: TRBV9

CDR3aa: CASSFPRDRDIFGQFF
CDR3nt: TGTGCCAGCAGTTTCCCCCGGGACAGAGATATATTTGGGCAGTTCTTC
abundance: NA
d_gene: TRBD1
j_gene: TRBJ2-1
v_gene: TRBV28

CDR3aa: CASSQDSGGTEAFF
CDR3nt: TGTGCCAGCAGCCAAGATTCCGGTGGCACTGAAGCTTTCTTT
abundance: NA
d_gene: NA
j_gene: TRBJ1-1
v_gene: TRBV4-2

CDR3aa: CSVEYRGYNEQFF
CDR3nt: TGCAGCGTTGAGTACAGGGGATACAATGAGCAGTTCTTC
abundance: once
d_gene: TRBD1
j_gene: TRBJ2-1
v_gene: TRBV29-1

CDR3aa: CASSDNREISYNEQFF
CDR3nt: TGTGCCAGCAGCGATAACAGGGAGATCTCCTACAATGAGCAGTTCTTC
abundance: once
d_gene: NA
j_gene: TRBJ2-1
v_gene: TRBV7-9

CDR3aa: CASTPGEGFGGEAFF
CDR3nt: TGTGCCAGCACCCCAGGGGAAGGGTTCGGAGGTGAAGCTTTCTTT
abundance: NA
d_gene: NA
j_gene: TRBJ1-1
v_gene: TRBV7-3

CDR3aa: CASSPAPFRGGSGNEQYF
CDR3nt: TGTGCCAGCAGCCCGGCCCCATTCCGGGGAGGGAGTGGAAACGAGCAGTACTTC
abundance: NA
d_gene: TRBD2
j_gene: TRBJ2-7
v_gene: TRBV5-4

CDR3aa: CASSSGNPGTSAQYF
CDR3nt: TGTGCCAGCAGCTCAGGAAACCCCGGGACTTCTGCGCAGTATTTT
abundance: NA
d_gene: NA
j_gene: TRBJ2-3
v_gene: TRBV7-9

CDR3aa: CASTPRAAAAFF
CDR3nt: TGTGCCAGTACCCCGCGGGCGGCTGCAGCTTTCTTT
abundance: NA
d_gene: NA
j_gene: TRBJ1-1
v_gene: TRBV19

CDR3aa: CASSLGPTYSYEQYF
CDR3nt: TGTGCCAGCAGCTTAGGTCCGACATACTCCTACGAGCAGTACTTC
abundance: NA
d_gene: NA
j_gene: TRBJ2-7
v_gene: TRBV7-8

CDR3aa: CASSLDVAADEVF
CDR3nt: TGTGCCAGCAGCTTAGATGTAGCCGCTGACGAGGTCTTC
abundance: few
d_gene: NA
j_gene: TRBJ2-1
v_gene: TRBV7-2

CDR3aa: CASSALRTGEAFF
CDR3nt: TGTGCCAGCAGCGCGCTACGTACCGGTGAAGCTTTCTTT
abundance: NA
d_gene: NA
j_gene: TRBJ1-1
v_gene: TRBV9

CDR3aa: CASSATGGYTF
CDR3nt: TGTGCCAGCAGCGCTACGGGTGGCTACACCTTC
abundance: NA
d_gene: NA
j_gene: TRBJ1-2
v_gene: TRBV7-9

CDR3aa: CASTGAAGGSEQYF
CDR3nt: TGTGCCAGCACCGGCGCCGCGGGAGGGAGCGAGCAGTACTTC
abundance: NA
d_gene: TRBD2
j_gene: TRBJ2-7
v_gene: TRBV7-9

CDR3aa: CASSQGGRYSGTGELFF
CDR3nt: TGTGCCAGCAGCCAAGGGGGGCGTTATAGTGGCACCGGGGAGCTGTTTTTT
abundance: few
d_gene: NA
j_gene: TRBJ2-2
v_gene: TRBV4-2